The 22 T cell receptor beta chains listed next were all sequenced from one sample in a study of breast tumors, draining lymph nodes, adjacent tissues. The lymph nodes were axillary draining lymph nodes from breast cancer patients. TCRdb re-analysed the multiplex PCR reads in MiXCR, keeping a single row per CDR3 protein. Of some 130,000 distinct CDR3 sequences listed, 20% are singletons. Sequenced: axillary lymph node tissue. The receptors come from a female donor with breast cancer. Some clones in this sample may be carry-over from other donors' samples.

Many counts were recorded for this clonotype. This chain joins TRBV20-1 and TRBJ2-5, with TRBD2 identical over 7 bases. Trimming at V came to 0 bases and at J to 2 bases, leaving 9 bases not matched to a gene. The CDR3 spans 16 residues. CDR1 is DFQATT, CDR2 SNEGSKA, per germline (reference sequence). CDR3 residues: CSARDLRASGQETQYF. The CDR3 coding sequence is TGCAGTGCTAGAGATCTCCGGGCTAGCGGACAAGAGACCCAGTACTTC.

The sample holds many counts of this clonotype. The genes are TRBV19 and TRBJ1-4, with D maybe TRBD1 (6 bases). CDR3 size: 12 residues. Trimming pared 6 bases from V and 7 bases from J, leaving 9 bases between. Germline V gene lookup returns CDR1 LNHDA and CDR2 SQIVND (reference sequence). The DNA of the CDR3 is TGTGCCAGTAGGGGGGGCGGTGAAAAACTGTTTTTT. It yields the protein CASRGGGEKLFF.

Many counts were recorded for this clonotype. V gene TRBV18 combines with J gene TRBJ1-2, with D hard to call. This CDR3 spans 14 amino acids. Germline CDR1 is KGHSH and CDR2 is LQKENI. The germline V and J ends were trimmed by 3 bases and 2 bases, with 10 bases remaining between them. CDR3 sequence: CASSPDWGNYGYTF. The CDR3 region has the DNA TGTGCCAGCTCACCTGATTGGGGAAACTATGGCTACACCTTC.

Comments on this clonotype: This may be a read error, as it is one base from a much larger clone. V is TRBV27 and J is TRBJ1-5, with D uncertain. The CDR3 is made up of 13 amino acids. Looked up from germline, CDR1 is MNHEY and CDR2 is SMNVEV (reference sequence). Written as DNA, the CDR3 is TGTGCCAGCAGGTACGGTAGCAATCAGTCCCAGCATTTT. Translation gives CASRYGSNQSQHF.

This clonotype was recorded many times. CDR3 DNA: TGCGCCAGCAGCTTGGGCGGGGGCGCTAACTATGGCTACACCTTC. It encodes CASSLGGGANYGYTF. The V and J genes are TRBV5-1 and TRBJ1-2; D is possibly TRBD1 (6 bases). Trimming removed 0 bases from V and 0 bases from J, with 9 bases in between. CDR1 SGHRS and CDR2 YFSETQ come from the germline V gene. CDR3 length: 15 amino acids.

Concerning this clonotype itself: This could be a read error, since a much larger clone is one nucleotide away. This rearrangement joins TRBV18 to TRBJ2-7, with unresolved D. Germline V gene sequence: CDR1 KGHSH, CDR2 LQKENI. Trimming removed 3 bases at V and 5 bases at J, with 14 bases between. The CDR3 has 14 amino acids. The CDR3 loop is CASSPGQSADEQYF. The DNA for the CDR3 is TGTGCCAGCTCACCGGGCCAGAGCGCCGACGAGCAGTACTTC. The whole variable domain, filled in from reference TRBV18 and TRBJ2-7, reads NAGVMQNPRHLVRRRGQEARLRCSPMKGHSHVYWYRQLPEEGLKFMVYLQKENIIDESGMPKERFSAEFPKEGPSILRIQQVVRGDSAAYFCASSPGQSADEQYFGPGTRLTVT.

Many counts were recorded for this clonotype. V is TRBV24-1 and J is TRBJ2-5, with 9 positions matching TRBD1. The ends lost 2 bases at V and 5 bases at J; junction bases unmatched: 5. This CDR3 is 15 amino acids long. Germline V lookup: CDR1 KGHDR, CDR2 SFDVKD. The CDR3 DNA is TGTGCCACCAGTGATTCCCGACAGGGGGTTGAGACCCAGTACTTC. It translates to CATSDSRQGVETQYF.

About this clonotype: A read error may explain this, as a much larger clone is one base away. The rearrangement links TRBV19 to TRBJ2-2; D is possibly TRBD2 (6 bases). CDR3 length: 15 residues. V was shortened by 5 bases and J by 5 bases, with 15 bases between the two germline ends. Germline loops: CDR1 LNHDA, CDR2 SQIVND (reference sequence). The CDR3 protein is CASSVASAGTGELFF. The CDR3 region has the DNA TGTGCCAGTAGTGTGGCTAGCGCAGGGACCGGGGAGCTGTTTTTT.

This clonotype was counted ten times or more. This chain links TRBV20-1 with TRBJ2-1, with 7 bases lining up with TRBD1. Germline loops: CDR1 DFQATT, CDR2 SNEGSKA (reference sequence). V lost 0 bases, J lost 13 bases, and 6 bases stayed unmatched. CDR3 size: 12 residues. Written as DNA, the CDR3 is TGCAGTGCTAGAGAGGTCAGACAGGGCCAGTTCTTC. This encodes CSAREVRQGQFF.

Concerning this clonotype itself: This may arise from a read error, as a much more abundant clone is one base away. V is TRBV15 and J is TRBJ1-4; D is uncertain. CDR3 length: 16 residues. Germline CDR1 is LNHNV and CDR2 is YYDKDF (reference sequence). CDR3: CATSRALLATDEKLFF. The CDR3 nucleotides read TGTGCCACCAGCAGAGCTTTACTTGCAACTGATGAAAAACTGTTTTTT.

This clonotype was seen more than once but under ten times. The V gene is TRBV4-1, the J gene TRBJ2-3; 8 bases are shared with TRBD2. The CDR3 has 18 residues. Germline V gene data show CDR1 as MGHRA and CDR2 as YSYEKL. The trim removed 1 base at V and 3 bases at J, leaving 12 bases unmatched. CDR3 nucleotides: TGCGCCAGCAGCCAAGCATACGCGACTAGCGATATAACAGATACGCAGTATTTT. This encodes CASSQAYATSDITDTQYF.

This clonotype was seen repeatedly, ten times or more. This chain joins TRBV5-1 and TRBJ2-1; perhaps D is TRBD1 or TRBD2 (6 bases each). Per germline, CDR1 SGHRS and CDR2 YFSETQ. The CDR3 is 16 amino acids. V lost 6 bases and J 0 bases, leaving 16 bases between the germline ends. The CDR3, as DNA: TGCGCCAGCACGGGGGCGGAGACGAGCTCCTACAATGAGCAGTTCTTC. It yields the protein CASTGAETSSYNEQFF.

This clonotype was picked up many times. The rearrangement joins TRBV5-1 to TRBJ2-7, with 9 nucleotides matching TRBD1. Germline values: CDR1 SGHRS, CDR2 YFSETQ. J gave up 6 bases and V 0 bases, and 7 bases lay outside the gene matches. The CDR3 sequence is 15 residues long. CDR3 DNA sequence: TGCGCCAGCAGCTTGGGGACAGGGGTTTACAGCGAGCAGTACTTC. It translates to CASSLGTGVYSEQYF.

Concerning this clonotype: It may be a read error: a sequence one base away is much more abundant. The CDR3 DNA sequence: TGTGCCAGCAGCTTCGGGACAGAATCCTACGAGCGGTACTTC. It encodes CASSFGTESYERYF. The chain carries TRBV5-5 and TRBJ2-7; 7 nucleotides line up with TRBD1. The CDR3 consists of 14 residues. Germline loops: CDR1 SGHKS, CDR2 YYEKEE (reference sequence).

Of note for this clonotype: Since a much larger clone is just one base distant, this may be a read error. The chain links TRBV20-1 to TRBJ2-1; unclear D gene. Trimming removed 5 bases at V and 8 bases at J, with 16 bases between. CDR1 DFQATT and CDR2 SNEGSKA come from the germline V gene (reference sequence). The CDR3 is 13 amino acids. Written as DNA, the CDR3 is TGCAGTGCTTCTAAGACTGGCACTTATGAGCAGTTCTTC. Translated: CSASKTGTYEQFF.

Comment on this clonotype: A much larger clone differs from this one at a single base, so this may be a read error. The genes are TRBV30 and TRBJ1-4; D unclear. Germline assignment: CDR1 GTSNPN and CDR2 SVGIG (reference sequence). The V gene lost 8 bases and the J gene lost 8 bases, with 15 bases spanning the gap. The length of the CDR3 is 12 residues. The CDR3 DNA follows: TGTGCCCAAGGATGGGCAGGCGAAAAACTGTTTTTT. Encoded protein: CAQGWAGEKLFF.

This clonotype showed up many times. The V call is TRBV20-1, the J call TRBJ2-3; a weak D match, TRBD1 (6 bases). The CDR3 sequence is 13 residues long. The V gene lost 1 base and the J gene lost 5 bases, with 10 bases spanning the gap. Germline lookup yields CDR1 DFQATT and CDR2 SNEGSKA (reference sequence). The CDR3 DNA is TGCAGTGCTAGAGGGGCAGGGGAAGATACGCAGTATTTT. Translated: CSARGAGEDTQYF.

As to this clonotype: This may be a read error, as it is one base from a much larger clone. The conserved phenylalanine or tryptophan normally closing the CDR3 is absent here, so this likely arose from a read error. The chain recombines TRBV7-3 with TRBJ2-1; D not resolved. The CDR3 is 12 amino acids. V dropped 1 base and J dropped 7 bases, with 5 bases sitting between them. CDR1 SGHTA and CDR2 FQGTGA come from the germline V gene. As DNA, the CDR3 is TGTGCCAGCAGCTTAAACGGTAATGAGCAGTTCCTC. Encoded protein: CASSLNGNEQFL.

This clonotype was seen many times. The gene calls are TRBV12-3 or TRBV12-4 and TRBJ2-3; 14 nucleotides agree with TRBD2. This CDR3 is built from 18 residues. J was trimmed by 2 bases and V by 4 bases; bases with no gene match: 8. CDR3 in DNA: TGTGCCAGCAGTTCCGGGACTAGCGGGAGCGGGAACACAGATACGCAGTATTTT. This codes for CASSSGTSGSGNTDTQYF.

This clonotype was counted many times. CDR3 in amino acids: CASSYNSNQPQHF. CDR3 DNA sequence: TGTGCCAGCAGCTACAATAGCAATCAGCCCCAGCATTTT. The rearrangement uses TRBV7-8 and TRBJ1-5; D is unclear. Germline loops: CDR1 SGHVS, CDR2 FQNEAQ. The CDR3 contains 13 residues. V lost 4 bases and J lost 0, with 4 bases in between.

This clonotype has just a few counts. The rearrangement uses TRBV28 and TRBJ2-3; 9 nucleotides agree with TRBD2. From germline, CDR1 is MDHEN and CDR2 SYDVKM. CDR3 length equals 17 residues. J lost 0 bases, V lost 5 bases, and 9 bases had no gene match. CDR3 coding DNA: TGTGCCAGCAGTCTACTAGCGGGTGACTCTAGCACAGATACGCAGTATTTT. This encodes CASSLLAGDSSTDTQYF.

This clonotype was picked up many times. V and J are TRBV4-1 and TRBJ2-7; D is perhaps TRBD1 (6 bases). Trimming cost V 4 bases and J 4 bases, with 14 bases left between them. The CDR3 has 14 residues. The germline V gene encodes CDR1 MGHRA and CDR2 YSYEKL. The CDR3 protein is CASSPGTQMYEQYF. In DNA, the CDR3 is TGCGCCAGCAGCCCCGGGACACAAATGTACGAGCAGTACTTC.